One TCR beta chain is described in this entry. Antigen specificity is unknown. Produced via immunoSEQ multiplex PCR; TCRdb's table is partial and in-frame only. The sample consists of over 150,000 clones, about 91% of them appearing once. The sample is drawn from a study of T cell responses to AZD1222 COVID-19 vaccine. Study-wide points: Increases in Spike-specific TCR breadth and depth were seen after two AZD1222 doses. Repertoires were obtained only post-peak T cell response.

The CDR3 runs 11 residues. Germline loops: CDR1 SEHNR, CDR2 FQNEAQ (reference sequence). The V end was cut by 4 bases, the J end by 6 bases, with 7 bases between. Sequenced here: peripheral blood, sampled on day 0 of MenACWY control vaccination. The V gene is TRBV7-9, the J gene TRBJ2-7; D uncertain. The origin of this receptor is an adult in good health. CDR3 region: CASSSWGEQYF. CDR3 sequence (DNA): TGTGCCAGCAGCTCCTGGGGCGAGCAGTACTTC.